Following are 13 T cell receptor beta chains from one sample sequenced in a study of blood T cells in healthy people across ages. PCR was performed a second time for about 6 to 12 cycles using a sample-barcoded 5' primer and a J-beta primer mix. One entry per CDR3 protein, called by TCRdb with MiXCR from the 5' RACE reads. The profile shows over a million distinct CDR3 sequences, approximately 42% of them singletons. Sequenced material: blood. The origin of the receptors is a woman between 18 and 30 years old in good health.

In this sample, this clonotype turned up a few times. The V and J genes are TRBV28 and TRBJ2-5; D is unresolved. The CDR3 length is 14 residues. V was cut by 5 bases and J by 5 bases, with 15 bases left in between. Germline-derived CDR1 and CDR2 are MDHEN and SYDVKM. Here the CDR3 reads CASSPRTEPETQYF. CDR3 coding DNA: TGTGCCAGCAGTCCACGCACAGAGCCCGAGACCCAGTACTTC.

The chain joins TRBV5-1 to TRBJ2-1, with D tentatively TRBD2 (6 bases). This CDR3 is built from 11 residues. Trimming left V 4 bases short and J 8 bases short, with 7 bases between. Germline CDR1 is SGHRS and CDR2 is YFSETQ. CDR3 residues: CASSGDYEQFF. The CDR3 bases are TGCGCCAGCAGCGGGGACTATGAGCAGTTCTTC.

V gene TRBV2 combines with J gene TRBJ2-1; 16 positions match TRBD2. Trimming took 4 bases from V and 14 from J; bases not matched to a gene: 8. The CDR3 runs 15 residues. CDR1 is SNHLY, CDR2 FYNNEI, per germline. The CDR3 DNA is TGTGCCAGCAGTGCGCCGGGACTAGCGGGGGGGCTGGAGTTCTTC. Amino acids: CASSAPGLAGGLEFF.

A few counts support this clonotype. The CDR3: CASSLDTANEKLFF. CDR3 nucleotides: TGTGCCAGCAGCTTAGACACGGCGAATGAAAAACTGTTTTTT. The rearrangement uses TRBV7-9 and TRBJ1-4, with no clear D. CDR3 size: 14 residues. Germline V lookup: CDR1 SEHNR, CDR2 FQNEAQ (reference sequence). Trimming shortened V by 1 base and J by 5 bases, and 8 bases separated the two germline ends.

This clonotype was counted between two and nine times. The chain's CDR3 is CASRMGLAGGYSYNEQFF. The CDR3 DNA reads as TGTGCCAGCAGGATGGGACTAGCGGGGGGCTACTCCTACAATGAGCAGTTCTTC. The genes are TRBV6-2 or TRBV6-3 and TRBJ2-1; 15 nucleotides align to TRBD2. Per germline, CDR1 MNHEY and CDR2 SVGEGT. CDR3 size: 18 residues. V lost 6 bases, J lost 0 bases, and 6 bases stayed unmatched.

The chain uses TRBV12-3 or TRBV12-4 and TRBJ2-1; weak D call: TRBD2 (6 bases). This CDR3 has 12 residues. V gave up 3 bases and J gave up 10 bases, with 10 bases separating them. The CDR3 DNA follows: TGTGCCAGCAGTTTCGGCACTAGCGAGCAGTTCTTC. The encoded protein is CASSFGTSEQFF.

This clonotype has only a few counts. V is TRBV10-3 and J is TRBJ2-5; 13 bases agree with TRBD2. Germline V gene lookup returns CDR1 ENHRY and CDR2 SYGVKD. The trim removed 6 bases at V and 2 bases at J, leaving 6 bases unmatched. The CDR3 sequence is 16 residues long. The CDR3 DNA reads as TGTGCCATCAGGCGAGGACTAGCGGGGGATCAAGAGACCCAGTACTTC. Residues: CAIRRGLAGDQETQYF.

This clonotype was seen a few times. V and J are TRBV29-1 and TRBJ1-2, with 8 bases identical to TRBD1. The V gene end was trimmed by 4 bases and the J gene end by 6 bases; junction bases not matched to a gene: 4. Germline values: CDR1 SQVTM, CDR2 ANQGSEA. This CDR3 has 12 amino acids. CDR3 in amino acids: CSVVQGADGYTF. The CDR3 bases are TGCAGCGTTGTCCAGGGGGCGGATGGCTACACCTTC.

This chain uses TRBV12-3 or TRBV12-4 with TRBJ1-1; no definite D call. This CDR3 has 11 residues. Trimming removed 3 bases from V and 12 bases from J, with 11 bases in between. The CDR3 loop is CASSFSTDTFF. The CDR3 DNA reads as TGTGCCAGCAGTTTTAGCACAGATACTTTCTTT.

V gene TRBV15 combines with J gene TRBJ2-3, with D possibly being TRBD2 (5 bases). This CDR3 has 14 residues. The V and J ends lost 3 bases and 6 bases respectively, with 13 bases between them. Germline CDR1 reads LNHNV; CDR2 reads YYDKDF (reference sequence). CDR3 sequence: CATSRYGELDTQYF. The CDR3 nucleotides read TGTGCCACCAGCAGGTACGGGGAACTGGATACGCAGTATTTT.

The chain links TRBV2 to TRBJ2-3, with no clear D. There are 12 residues in the CDR3. Trimming took 7 bases from V and 2 from J, leaving 7 bases between them. Germline assignment: CDR1 SNHLY and CDR2 FYNNEI. CDR3 nucleotides: TGTGCCAGCAACACCTACACAGATACGCAGTATTTT. Translating it yields CASNTYTDTQYF.

This chain joins TRBV11-2 and TRBJ1-2; D might be TRBD1 (6 bases). Germline CDR1 and CDR2: SGHAT and FQNNGV. Trimming pared 8 bases from V and 8 bases from J, leaving 12 bases between. There are 11 residues in the CDR3. CDR3 amino acids: CASGQGMGYTF. The CDR3, as DNA: TGTGCCAGCGGGCAGGGGATGGGCTACACCTTC.

The chain employs TRBV5-1 and TRBJ2-3; D is possibly TRBD2 (5 bases). V was trimmed by 4 bases and J by 0 bases, leaving 15 bases between them. CDR1 SGHRS and CDR2 YFSETQ come from the germline V gene. CDR3 length: 16 amino acids. The CDR3 nucleotides read TGCGCCAGCAGCAAGCGACTATCCACTAGCACAGATACGCAGTATTTT. Its translation: CASSKRLSTSTDTQYF.